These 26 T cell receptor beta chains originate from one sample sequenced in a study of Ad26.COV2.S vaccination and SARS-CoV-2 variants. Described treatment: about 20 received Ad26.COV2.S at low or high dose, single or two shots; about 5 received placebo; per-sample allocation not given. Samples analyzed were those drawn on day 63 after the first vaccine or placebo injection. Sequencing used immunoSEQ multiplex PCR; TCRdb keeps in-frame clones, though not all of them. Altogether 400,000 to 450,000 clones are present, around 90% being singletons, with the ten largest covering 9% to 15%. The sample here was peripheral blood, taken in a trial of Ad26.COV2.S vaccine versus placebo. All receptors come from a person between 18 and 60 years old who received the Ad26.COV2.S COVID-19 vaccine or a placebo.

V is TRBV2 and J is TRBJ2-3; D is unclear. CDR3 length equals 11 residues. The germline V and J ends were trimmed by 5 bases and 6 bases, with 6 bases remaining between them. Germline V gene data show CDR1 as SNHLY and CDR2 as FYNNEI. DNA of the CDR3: TGTGCCAGCAGTCGAGCGGATACGCAGTATTTT. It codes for CASSRADTQYF.

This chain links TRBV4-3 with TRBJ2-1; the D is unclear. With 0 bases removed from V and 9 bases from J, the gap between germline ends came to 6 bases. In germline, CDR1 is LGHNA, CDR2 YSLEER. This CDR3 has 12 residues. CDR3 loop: CASSQDWGEQFF. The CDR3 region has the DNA TGCGCCAGCAGCCAAGATTGGGGTGAGCAGTTCTTC.

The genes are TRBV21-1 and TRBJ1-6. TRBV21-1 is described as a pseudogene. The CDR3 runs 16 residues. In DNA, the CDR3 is TGTGCCAGCAGTAATCATCCGGGATACTATAATTCACCCCTCCACTTT. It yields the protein CASSNHPGYYNSPLHF.

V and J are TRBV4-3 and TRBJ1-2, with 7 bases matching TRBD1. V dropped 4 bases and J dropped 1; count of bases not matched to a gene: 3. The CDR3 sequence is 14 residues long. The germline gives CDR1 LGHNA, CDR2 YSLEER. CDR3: CASSPGQHNYGYTF. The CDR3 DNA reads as TGCGCCAGCAGCCCGGGACAGCATAACTATGGCTACACCTTC.

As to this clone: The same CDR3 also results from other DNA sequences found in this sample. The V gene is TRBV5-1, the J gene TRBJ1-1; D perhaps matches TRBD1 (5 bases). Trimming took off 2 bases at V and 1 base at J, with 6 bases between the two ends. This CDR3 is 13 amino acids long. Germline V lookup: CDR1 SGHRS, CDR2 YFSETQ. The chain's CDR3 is CASSLGENTEAFF. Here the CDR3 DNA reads TGCGCCAGCAGCTTAGGGGAGAACACTGAAGCTTTCTTT.

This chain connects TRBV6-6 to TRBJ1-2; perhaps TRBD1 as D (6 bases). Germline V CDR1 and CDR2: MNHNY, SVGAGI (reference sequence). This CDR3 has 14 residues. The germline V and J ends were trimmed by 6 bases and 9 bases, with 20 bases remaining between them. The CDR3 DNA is TGTGCCAGCAGGGCCACGGACAGAGTAGCTCGCTACACCTTC. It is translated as CASRATDRVARYTF.

CDR3 region: CASSLEFSGRMRETQYF. CDR3 sequence (DNA): TGTGCCAGCAGCTTAGAGTTTAGCGGGAGGATGAGGGAGACCCAGTACTTC. J is TRBJ2-5 and V is TRBV11-2, with 10 bases aligning to TRBD2. V lost 0 bases, J lost 5 bases, and 9 bases stayed unmatched. Per the germline V gene, CDR1 is SGHAT and CDR2 is FQNNGV. The CDR3 length is 17 residues. The full variable domain, completed using reference TRBV11-2 and TRBJ2-5, is EAGVAQSPRYKIIEKRQSVAFWCNPISGHATLYWYQQILGQGPKLLIQFQNNGVVDDSQLPKDRFSAERLKGVDSTLKIQPAKLEDSAVYLCASSLEFSGRMRETQYFGPGTRLLVL.

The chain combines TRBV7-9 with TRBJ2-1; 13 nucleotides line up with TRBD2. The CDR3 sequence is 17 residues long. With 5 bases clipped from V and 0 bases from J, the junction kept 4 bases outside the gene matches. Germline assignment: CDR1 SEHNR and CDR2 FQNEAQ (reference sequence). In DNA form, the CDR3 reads TGTGCCAGCAGCCCGCGGACTAGCGGGGGCTCCTACAATGAGCAGTTCTTC. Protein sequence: CASSPRTSGGSYNEQFF.

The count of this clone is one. The CDR3 here is CASSEWAPSTDTQYF. The CDR3 DNA reads as TGTGCCAGCAGTGAATGGGCACCCAGCACAGATACGCAGTATTTT. The chain couples TRBV2 to TRBJ2-3; no clear D gene. The V gene's germline CDR1 is SNHLY and CDR2 FYNNEI. The CDR3 totals 15 residues. Trimming took 2 bases from V and 0 from J, leaving 9 bases between them.

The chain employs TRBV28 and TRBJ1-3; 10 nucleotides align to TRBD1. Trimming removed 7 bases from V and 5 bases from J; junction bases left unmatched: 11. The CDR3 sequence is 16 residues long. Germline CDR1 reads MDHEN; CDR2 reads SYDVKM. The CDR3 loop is CASIPAGTGERNTIYF. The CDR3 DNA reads TGTGCCAGCATCCCAGCCGGGACAGGGGAAAGAAACACCATATATTTT. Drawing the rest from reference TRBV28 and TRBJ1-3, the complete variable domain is DVKVTQSSRYLVKRTGEKVFLECVQDMDHENMFWYRQDPGLGLRLIYFSYDVKMKEKGDIPEGYSVSREKKERFSLILESASTNQTSMYLCASIPAGTGERNTIYFGEGSWLTVV.

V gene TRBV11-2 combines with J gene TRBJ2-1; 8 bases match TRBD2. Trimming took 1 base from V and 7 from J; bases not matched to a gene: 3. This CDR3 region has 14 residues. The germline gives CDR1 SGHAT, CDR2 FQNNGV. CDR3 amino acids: CASSLGASGNEQFF. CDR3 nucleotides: TGTGCCAGCAGCTTAGGGGCTAGCGGGAATGAGCAGTTCTTC.

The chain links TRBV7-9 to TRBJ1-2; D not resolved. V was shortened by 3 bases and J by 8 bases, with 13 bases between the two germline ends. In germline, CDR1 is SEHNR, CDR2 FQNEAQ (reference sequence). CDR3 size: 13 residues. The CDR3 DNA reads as TGTGCCAGCAGCTTTGGATCAACGTCGGGCTACACCTTC. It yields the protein CASSFGSTSGYTF.

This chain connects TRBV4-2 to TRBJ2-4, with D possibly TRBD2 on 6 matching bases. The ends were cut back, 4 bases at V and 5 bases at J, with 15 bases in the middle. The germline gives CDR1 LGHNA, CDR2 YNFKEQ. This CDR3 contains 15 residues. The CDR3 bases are TGTGCCAGCAGCCTCTCGAGCGGGCCTCAAAACATTCAGTACTTC. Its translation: CASSLSSGPQNIQYF.

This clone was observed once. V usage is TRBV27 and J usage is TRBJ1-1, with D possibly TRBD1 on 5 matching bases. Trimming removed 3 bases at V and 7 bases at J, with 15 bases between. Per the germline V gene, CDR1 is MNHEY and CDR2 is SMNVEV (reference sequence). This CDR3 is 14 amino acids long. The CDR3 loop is CASSFMQGLDEAFF. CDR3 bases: TGTGCCAGCAGTTTTATGCAGGGACTAGATGAAGCTTTCTTT.

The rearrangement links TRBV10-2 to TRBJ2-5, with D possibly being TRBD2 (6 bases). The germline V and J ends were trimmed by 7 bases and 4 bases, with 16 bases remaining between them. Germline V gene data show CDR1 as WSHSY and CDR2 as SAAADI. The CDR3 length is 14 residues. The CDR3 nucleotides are TGCGCCAGCACATCTTGGGACTTGGGAGAGACCCAGTACTTC. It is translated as CASTSWDLGETQYF.

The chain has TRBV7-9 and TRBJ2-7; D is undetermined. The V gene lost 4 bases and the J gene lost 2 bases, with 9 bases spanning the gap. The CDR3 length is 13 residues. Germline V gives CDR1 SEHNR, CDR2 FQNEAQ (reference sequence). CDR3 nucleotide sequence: TGTGCCAGCAGCTCCCAGCTCACCTACGAGCAGTACTTC. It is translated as CASSSQLTYEQYF.

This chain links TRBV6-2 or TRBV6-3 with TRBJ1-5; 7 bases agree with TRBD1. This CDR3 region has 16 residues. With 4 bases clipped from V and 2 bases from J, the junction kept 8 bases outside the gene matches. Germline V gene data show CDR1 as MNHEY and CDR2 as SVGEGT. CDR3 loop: CASSLTGTIGNQPQHF. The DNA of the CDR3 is TGTGCCAGCAGTTTGACAGGGACTATAGGCAATCAGCCCCAGCATTTT.

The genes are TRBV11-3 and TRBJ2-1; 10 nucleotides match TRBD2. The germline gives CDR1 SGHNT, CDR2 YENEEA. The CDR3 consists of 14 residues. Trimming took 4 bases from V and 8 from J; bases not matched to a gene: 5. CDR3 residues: CASSSSGGAHEQFF. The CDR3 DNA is TGTGCCAGCAGCTCGAGCGGGGGGGCTCATGAGCAGTTCTTC.

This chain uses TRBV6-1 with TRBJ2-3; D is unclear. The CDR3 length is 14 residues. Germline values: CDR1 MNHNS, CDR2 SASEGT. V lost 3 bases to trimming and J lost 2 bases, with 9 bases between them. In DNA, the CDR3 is TGTGCCAGCAGTGACATGCGGTCCACAGATACGCAGTATTTT. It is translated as CASSDMRSTDTQYF.

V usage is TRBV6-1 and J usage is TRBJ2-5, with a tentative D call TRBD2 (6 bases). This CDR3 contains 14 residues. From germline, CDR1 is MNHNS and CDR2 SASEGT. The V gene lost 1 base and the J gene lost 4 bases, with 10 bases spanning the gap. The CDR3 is CASSEVGGRETQYF. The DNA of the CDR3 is TGTGCCAGCAGTGAAGTAGGAGGGCGAGAGACCCAGTACTTC.

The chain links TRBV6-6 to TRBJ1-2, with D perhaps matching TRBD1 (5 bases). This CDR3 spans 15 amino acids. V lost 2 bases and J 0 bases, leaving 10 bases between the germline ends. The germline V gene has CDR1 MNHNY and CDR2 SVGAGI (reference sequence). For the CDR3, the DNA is TGTGCCAGCAGTTACGGGGCATCTACTAACTATGGCTACACCTTC. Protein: CASSYGASTNYGYTF.

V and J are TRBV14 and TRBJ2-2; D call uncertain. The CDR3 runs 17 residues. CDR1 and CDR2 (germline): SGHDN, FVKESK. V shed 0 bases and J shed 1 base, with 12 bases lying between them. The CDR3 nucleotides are TGTGCCAGCAGCCAAGAGCCGGTGACACTGAACACCGGGGAGCTGTTTTTT. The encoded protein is CASSQEPVTLNTGELFF.

The CDR3 DNA is TGTGCCAGCAGCGTAGCGGGGACGGAGTACAATGAGCAGTTCTTC. Its translation is CASSVAGTEYNEQFF. The chain links TRBV9 to TRBJ2-1, with D perhaps being TRBD1 or TRBD2 (5 bases each). Deletions cut 0 bases from V and 4 bases from J, with 11 bases between. CDR1 SGDLS and CDR2 YYNGEE come from the germline V gene. CDR3 length: 15 amino acids.

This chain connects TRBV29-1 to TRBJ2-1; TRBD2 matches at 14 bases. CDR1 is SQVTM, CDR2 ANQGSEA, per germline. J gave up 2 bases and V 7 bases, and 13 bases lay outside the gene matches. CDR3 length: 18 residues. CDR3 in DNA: TGCAGCGCTTGGGGGTGGACTAGCGGGAGGAACGCCTACAATGAGCAGTTCTTC. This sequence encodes CSAWGWTSGRNAYNEQFF.

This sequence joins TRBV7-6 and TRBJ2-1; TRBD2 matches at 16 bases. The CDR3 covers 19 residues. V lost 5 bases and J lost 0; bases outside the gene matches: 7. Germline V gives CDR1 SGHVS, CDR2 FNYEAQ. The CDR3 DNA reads TGTGCCAGCAGCCCACCGGGACTAGCGGGAGGGATCTCCTACAATGAGCAGTTCTTC. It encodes CASSPPGLAGGISYNEQFF.

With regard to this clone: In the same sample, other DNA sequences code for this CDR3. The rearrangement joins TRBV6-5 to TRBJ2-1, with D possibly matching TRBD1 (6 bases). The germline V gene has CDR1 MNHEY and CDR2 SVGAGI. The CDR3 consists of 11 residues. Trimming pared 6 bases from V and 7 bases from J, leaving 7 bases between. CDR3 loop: CASSQGNEQFF. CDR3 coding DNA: TGTGCCAGCAGCCAGGGGAATGAGCAGTTCTTC.